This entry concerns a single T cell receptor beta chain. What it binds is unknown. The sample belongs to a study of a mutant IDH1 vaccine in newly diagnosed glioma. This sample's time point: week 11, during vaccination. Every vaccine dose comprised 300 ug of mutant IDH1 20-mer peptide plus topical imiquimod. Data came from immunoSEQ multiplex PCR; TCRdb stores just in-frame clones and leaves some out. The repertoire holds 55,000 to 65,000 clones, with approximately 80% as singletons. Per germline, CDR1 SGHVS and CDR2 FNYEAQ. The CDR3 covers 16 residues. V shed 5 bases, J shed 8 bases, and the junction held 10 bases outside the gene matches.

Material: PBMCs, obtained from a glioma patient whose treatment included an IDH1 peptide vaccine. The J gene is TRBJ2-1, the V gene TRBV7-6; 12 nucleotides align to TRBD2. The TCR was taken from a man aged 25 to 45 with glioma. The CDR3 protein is CASSRSGLAGRHEQFF. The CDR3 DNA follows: TGTGCCAGCAGCCGTTCGGGACTAGCGGGCCGTCATGAGCAGTTCTTC.